The 30 T cell receptor beta chains presented below share a single source sample, sequenced in a study of vaccination effects on CD4 cells after COVID-19. Measured with immunoSEQ multiplex PCR; TCRdb has only the in-frame clones, and not every one. Among 75,000 or so clones, about three quarters were seen once, and the ten largest hold 0.85% to 1.2%. Expansion of antigen-specific CD4+ T cells with viral peptide pools was carried out by the ViraFEST assay before sequencing. Cells that had been cultured for less than 13 days were the source of isolated CD4+ T cells. Each participant received a vaccine that was either BNT162b2 or mRNA-1273, given as two doses. Their target antigens are unknown. The specimen comprised CD4+ T cells from PBMCs cultured with HCoV-OC43 spike peptides, sampled after COVID-19 vaccination. Subset in this sample: HCoV-OC43 spike overlapping peptide pool stimulation. The receptors shown here come from a human donor who received a COVID-19 vaccine.

This rearrangement joins TRBV29-1 to TRBJ1-2; the D gene is possibly TRBD1 (6 bases). Trimming pared 2 bases from V and 6 bases from J, leaving 10 bases between. The CDR3 is 12 residues long. Germline V gene data show CDR1 as SQVTM and CDR2 as ANQGSEA. Here the CDR3 reads CSVETGTHGYTF. CDR3 nucleotide sequence: TGCAGCGTTGAAACAGGGACTCATGGCTACACCTTC. The full variable domain, rest sourced from reference TRBV29-1 and TRBJ1-2, is SAVISQKPSRDICQRGTSLTIQCQVDSQVTMMFWYRQQPGQSLTLIATANQGSEATYESGFVIDKFPISRPNLTFSTLTVSNMSPEDSSIYLCSVETGTHGYTFGSGTRLTVV.

Of note for this clone: Germline is not matched at one junction end, which may reflect a read error. The chain carries TRBV6-2 or TRBV6-3 and TRBJ1-6, with D possibly TRBD1 on 6 matching bases. The CDR3 totals 15 residues. Germline V gene data show CDR1 as MNHEY and CDR2 as SVGEGT. This CDR3 is CASTYLDRVNSPLHF. In DNA form, the CDR3 reads TGTGCCAGCACTTACTTGGACAGAGTTAATTCACCCCTCCACTTT.

V and J are TRBV5-1 and TRBJ1-3; D is uncertain. With 4 bases removed from V and 3 bases from J, the gap between germline ends came to 17 bases. CDR3 length: 16 amino acids. Germline CDR1 reads SGHRS; CDR2 reads YFSETQ. The CDR3 sequence is CASSTPDPHGGNTIYF. In DNA form, the CDR3 reads TGCGCCAGCAGCACCCCGGACCCTCACGGTGGAAACACCATATATTTT. Full variable domain (missing parts from reference TRBV5-1 and TRBJ1-3): KAGVTQTPRYLIKTRGQQVTLSCSPISGHRSVSWYQQTPGQGLQFLFEYFSETQRNKGNFPGRFSGRQFSNSRSEMNVSTLELGDSALYLCASSTPDPHGGNTIYFGEGSWLTVV.

The CDR3 coding sequence is TGTGCCAGCAGCCAACTCCCGAAGGTGGGGTACGGCAATCAGCCCCAGCATTTT. It yields the protein CASSQLPKVGYGNQPQHF. The chain is built from TRBV3-1 (or the pseudogene TRBV3-2) and TRBJ1-5, with D uncertain. CDR3 size: 18 residues. Germline values: CDR1 LGHDT, CDR2 YNNKEL (reference sequence). Trimming pared 2 bases from V and 2 bases from J, leaving 19 bases between.

The sample holds a few counts of this clone. The V call is TRBV11-3, the J call TRBJ2-1; the D gene is possibly TRBD1 (6 bases). This CDR3 is built from 16 residues. Deletions cut 5 bases from V and 0 bases from J, with 14 bases between. Germline V gives CDR1 SGHNT, CDR2 YENEEA. The DNA of the CDR3 is TGTGCCAGCAGCGATCGACAGGCCCGCTCCTACAATGAGCAGTTCTTC. Protein sequence: CASSDRQARSYNEQFF.

In this sample, this clone turned up a few times. V and J are TRBV6-1 and TRBJ1-1; unclear D gene. The CDR3 spans 14 residues. Trimming cost V 2 bases and J 0 bases, with 7 bases left between them. From germline, CDR1 is MNHNS and CDR2 SASEGT. CDR3 nucleotides: TGTGCCAGCAGTGAAACGGAGCTGAACACTGAAGCTTTCTTT. Translated: CASSETELNTEAFF.

V usage is TRBV4-1 and J usage is TRBJ2-5; no clear D. Germline assignment: CDR1 MGHRA and CDR2 YSYEKL. The V gene lost 0 bases and the J gene lost 7 bases, with 0 bases spanning the gap. CDR3 length: 10 residues. For the CDR3, the DNA is TGCGCCAGCAGCCAAGAGACCCAGTACTTC. This translates into CASSQETQYF.

This clone is a singleton in its sample. The chain employs TRBV3-1 (or the pseudogene TRBV3-2) and TRBJ2-5; a weak D match, TRBD2 (7 bases). CDR3 length equals 14 residues. Trimming left V 6 bases short and J 5 bases short, with 16 bases between. Germline V gene data show CDR1 as LGHDT and CDR2 as YNNKEL (reference sequence). The CDR3 spells CASRDTGGRETQYF. DNA of the CDR3: TGTGCCAGCAGGGATACGGGGGGCCGGGAGACCCAGTACTTC.

The CDR3 spells CASSPSERSSYNEQFF. The CDR3 coding sequence is TGCGCCAGCAGCCCCTCGGAGCGGAGCTCCTACAATGAGCAGTTCTTC. The chain is built from TRBV4-1 and TRBJ2-1; D is possibly TRBD2 (5 bases). Germline V gene data show CDR1 as MGHRA and CDR2 as YSYEKL. The V gene lost 4 bases and the J gene lost 0 bases, with 13 bases spanning the gap. The CDR3 consists of 16 residues.

V and J are TRBV18 and TRBJ1-2, with D maybe TRBD1 (5 bases). The length of the CDR3 is 15 residues. The V end was cut by 2 bases, the J end by 4 bases, with 14 bases between. CDR1 is KGHSH and CDR2 is LQKENI in the germline V gene. CDR3 nucleotide sequence: TGTGCCAGCTCACCAGGGCCGGGGGGATCCTATGGCTACACCTTC. Its protein is CASSPGPGGSYGYTF.

A few counts support this clone. The chain employs TRBV7-2 and TRBJ1-1; 7 bases map to TRBD1. Germline V gene data show CDR1 as SGHTA and CDR2 as FQGNSA. Germline trimming cut 6 bases from V and 4 bases from J; bases unmatched to any gene: 11. This CDR3 spans 15 amino acids. The CDR3 DNA reads as TGTGCCAGCAGTTCAACGGCAGGGGGAATCACTGAAGCTTTCTTT. Translation gives CASSSTAGGITEAFF. The full variable domain, rest sourced from reference TRBV7-2 and TRBJ1-1, is GAGVSQSPSNKVTEKGKDVELRCDPISGHTALYWYRQSLGQGLEFLIYFQGNSAPDKSGLPSDRFSAERTGGSVSTLTIQRTQQEDSAVYLCASSSTAGGITEAFFGQGTRLTVV.

This rearrangement joins TRBV19 to TRBJ1-2, with 7 bases identical to TRBD1. Germline trimming cut 4 bases from V and 5 bases from J; bases unmatched to any gene: 1. Germline V gives CDR1 LNHDA, CDR2 SQIVND (reference sequence). The length of the CDR3 is 12 residues. The CDR3 protein is CASSTGQYGYTF. For the CDR3, the DNA is TGTGCCAGTAGTACGGGACAGTATGGCTACACCTTC.

This clone was detected only a few times. V gene TRBV19 combines with J gene TRBJ2-1; D possibly matches TRBD1 or TRBD2 (5 bases each). The CDR3 extends over 15 amino acids. V was clipped by 10 bases and J by 0 bases, with 16 bases between them. Germline CDR1 reads LNHDA; CDR2 reads SQIVND (reference sequence). This CDR3 is CATTRWGSSYNEQFF. Written as DNA, the CDR3 is TGTGCCACTACCCGTTGGGGGAGCTCCTACAATGAGCAGTTCTTC.

This clone was seen a handful of times. The chain employs TRBV18 and TRBJ2-3; 8 bases map to TRBD1. The CDR3 loop spans 16 amino acids. Losses at the gene ends were 6 bases for V and 1 base for J; bases not matched to a gene: 9. Germline V gives CDR1 KGHSH, CDR2 LQKENI. The CDR3 DNA is TGTGCCAGCTCGCGGGACAGGACTTCGCGCACAGATACGCAGTATTTT. Amino acid sequence: CASSRDRTSRTDTQYF. Variable domain in full (rest from reference TRBV18 and TRBJ2-3): NAGVMQNPRHLVRRRGQEARLRCSPMKGHSHVYWYRQLPEEGLKFMVYLQKENIIDESGMPKERFSAEFPKEGPSILRIQQVVRGDSAAYFCASSRDRTSRTDTQYFGPGTRLTVL.

The genes are TRBV28 and TRBJ1-4, with unresolved D. V was pared by 4 bases and J by 4 bases, with 13 bases between. Germline loops: CDR1 MDHEN, CDR2 SYDVKM. The CDR3 is 15 amino acids. CDR3 DNA: TGTGCCAGCAGTTCTGGTAAAGGCCTTAATGAAAAACTGTTTTTT. Protein sequence: CASSSGKGLNEKLFF.

The chain has TRBV29-1 and TRBJ2-1; TRBD2 aligns across 14 bases. Germline lookup yields CDR1 SQVTM and CDR2 ANQGSEA. V shed 6 bases, J shed 8 bases, and the junction held 15 bases outside the gene matches. The CDR3 runs 17 residues. CDR3 nucleotide sequence: TGCAGCGTCAACGCCCCGACTAGCGGGGGGGCCTGGGATGAGCAGTTCTTC. Translation: CSVNAPTSGGAWDEQFF.

This chain links TRBV7-3 with TRBJ2-3; TRBD2 aligns across 9 bases. This CDR3 is 15 amino acids long. Germline trimming cut 5 bases from V and 6 bases from J; bases unmatched to any gene: 9. Germline-derived CDR1 and CDR2 are SGHTA and FQGTGA. CDR3 amino acids: CASSISGGPGDTQYF. In nucleotides, the CDR3 is TGTGCCAGCAGCATCAGCGGGGGGCCGGGGGATACGCAGTATTTT.

CDR3 residues: CASSFFSGGANEQFF. The DNA for the CDR3 is TGCGCCAGCAGCTTCTTTAGCGGGGGGGCCAATGAGCAGTTCTTC. The genes are TRBV5-1 and TRBJ2-1; 11 bases match TRBD2. The J segment lost 6 bases and the V segment lost 2 bases, leaving 4 bases of the junction unmatched. This CDR3 is built from 15 residues. CDR1 and CDR2 from the germline V gene are SGHRS and YFSETQ.

The chain links TRBV14 to TRBJ1-1, with D possibly being TRBD1 (6 bases). Germline CDR1 reads SGHDN; CDR2 reads FVKESK. This CDR3 is built from 17 residues. The ends were cut back, 2 bases at V and 7 bases at J, with 23 bases in the middle. CDR3 amino acids: CASSQSGWSGEPGEAFF. The CDR3 DNA sequence: TGTGCCAGCAGCCAATCGGGGTGGTCAGGGGAGCCAGGTGAAGCTTTCTTT.

The CDR3 region has the DNA TGCGCCAGCAACTTGTTAGGGTCCTACAATGAGCAGTTCTTC. This gives the protein CASNLLGSYNEQFF. The chain has TRBV23-1 and TRBJ2-1; D ambiguous. TRBV23-1 is designated an ORF whose function remains uncertain. CDR3 size: 14 residues. V was shortened by 7 bases and J by 1 base, with 11 bases between the two germline ends.

J is TRBJ1-2 and V is TRBV4-3; 7 bases line up with TRBD1. V lost 4 bases to trimming and J lost 4 bases; unmatched junction nucleotides: 12. CDR3 length: 16 residues. Germline V CDR1 and CDR2: LGHNA, YSLEER. CDR3: CASSRDSPSDGYGYTF. The CDR3 DNA sequence: TGCGCCAGCAGCCGGGACAGCCCCTCGGATGGCTATGGCTACACCTTC.

This clone was detected once. The chain uses TRBV5-1 and TRBJ2-5; D is undetermined. The CDR3 totals 11 residues. Germline assignment: CDR1 SGHRS and CDR2 YFSETQ. V dropped 6 bases and J dropped 5 bases, with 8 bases sitting between them. This CDR3 is CASTPGETQYF. CDR3 bases: TGCGCCAGCACCCCAGGCGAGACCCAGTACTTC.

This chain connects TRBV10-2 to TRBJ1-6; 7 bases align to TRBD1. J gave up 3 bases and V 5 bases, and 7 bases lay outside the gene matches. The CDR3 sequence is 16 residues long. In germline, CDR1 is WSHSY, CDR2 SAAADI. The CDR3 DNA reads as TGCGCCAGCAGTTCTTTCCGACAGGGCTATAATTCACCCCTCCACTTT. Protein: CASSSFRQGYNSPLHF.

V usage is TRBV7-7 and J usage is TRBJ2-3; unclear D gene. The V end lost 5 bases, the J end lost 1 base, and 4 bases lay between the germline ends. Germline loops: CDR1 SSHAT, CDR2 FNYEAQ (reference sequence). The CDR3 contains 12 residues. The CDR3 loop reads CASSAGTDTQYF. CDR3 sequence (DNA): TGTGCCAGCAGCGCCGGCACAGATACGCAGTATTTT. The variable domain in full, with the rest retrieved from reference TRBV7-7 and TRBJ2-3, is GAGVSQSPRYKVTKRGQDVTLRCDPISSHATLYWYQQALGQGPEFLTYFNYEAQPDKSGLPSDRFSAERPEGSISTLTIQRTEQRDSAMYRCASSAGTDTQYFGPGTRLTVL.

In its sample, this clone was seen a few times. This sequence joins TRBV6-6 and TRBJ1-1, with TRBD1 matching over 8 bases. In germline, CDR1 is MNHNY, CDR2 SVGAGI (reference sequence). This CDR3 is built from 13 residues. Trimming cost V 5 bases and J 7 bases; bases outside gene matches: 6. The CDR3 nucleotides read TGTGCCAGCAGTAAGAGGACAGGGAATGAAGCTTTCTTT. Its protein product is CASSKRTGNEAFF.

V gene TRBV6-5 combines with J gene TRBJ1-6; D might be TRBD1 (5 bases). The CDR3 runs to 14 residues. The germline CDR1 and CDR2 sequences are MNHEY and SVGAGI. V dropped 7 bases and J dropped 11 bases, with 18 bases sitting between them. CDR3 coding DNA: TGTGCCAGCATCTTACGAGGCCCGGGGCCACCCCTCCACTTT. Encoded protein: CASILRGPGPPLHF.

This clone was recorded only once. This rearrangement joins TRBV7-3 to TRBJ2-5, with 8 bases identical to TRBD1. The trim removed 5 bases at V and 4 bases at J, leaving 3 bases unmatched. The CDR3 consists of 13 residues. Germline CDR1 SGHTA, CDR2 FQGTGA. The CDR3 sequence: CASSRGQGETQYF. The DNA of the CDR3 is TGTGCCAGCAGCCGCGGACAGGGAGAGACCCAGTACTTC.

The V and J genes are TRBV10-3 and TRBJ2-7; TRBD2 agrees at 11 bases. The V segment lost 10 bases and the J segment 7 bases; nucleotides outside the gene matches: 18. The length of the CDR3 is 16 residues. Germline V gives CDR1 ENHRY, CDR2 SYGVKD. This chain's CDR3 is CATQNQFSGGAREQYV. The CDR3 DNA is TGTGCCACGCAGAACCAATTTAGCGGGGGGGCCCGGGAGCAGTACGTC.

There are a few counts of this clone. The chain has TRBV5-4 and TRBJ1-1; no clear D. V dropped 1 base and J dropped 1 base, with 2 bases sitting between them. CDR1 and CDR2 (germline): SGHNT, YYREEE (reference sequence). The CDR3 loop spans 12 amino acids. CDR3 amino acids: CASSLTNTEAFF. The CDR3 DNA follows: TGTGCCAGCAGCTTGACGAACACTGAAGCTTTCTTT.

The genes are TRBV6-5 and TRBJ1-2; D unclear. Deletions cut 0 bases from V and 5 bases from J, with 13 bases between. Germline assignment: CDR1 MNHEY and CDR2 SVGAGI. This CDR3 is built from 15 residues. This CDR3 is CASSYSISTIYGYTF. As DNA, the CDR3 is TGTGCCAGCAGTTACTCTATTTCGACCATATATGGCTACACCTTC.